The rows below give T cell receptor beta chains drawn from one sample of a study of T cell responses to AZD1222 COVID-19 vaccine. Assay: immunoSEQ multiplex PCR; the TCRdb copy retains only in-frame clones and omits some. The sample lists more than 95,000 clones; about nine tenths were seen once. The material was peripheral blood, obtained on day 0 of AZD1222 vaccination. Every receptor here comes from an adult in good health. Both conserved end residues are part of each CDR3. The D gene is left open where the match is weak. Size tells how often a clone was seen (once, few, many) or the class of an expanded clone, and some rows leave it out.

cdr3_nt: TGTGCCAGCAGTTACTTTTTGGGTTCCACAGATACGCAGTATTTT
cdr3_aa: CASSYFLGSTDTQYF
j_call: TRBJ2-3
clone_size: .
d_call: .
v_call: TRBV6-5

cdr3_nt: TGTGCCAGCAGCTTCCGACCAGCGCCCTACGAGCAGTACTTC
cdr3_aa: CASSFRPAPYEQYF
j_call: TRBJ2-7
clone_size: .
d_call: .
v_call: TRBV11-2

cdr3_nt: TGTGCCAGCAGCAAGATCTATGGCTACACCTTC
cdr3_aa: CASSKIYGYTF
j_call: TRBJ1-2
clone_size: .
d_call: .
v_call: TRBV9

cdr3_nt: TGCGCCAGCAGCCAAGATTCATGGCCAGGGGTCGGGAGAACTTTGGCCCAGCATTTT
cdr3_aa: CASSQDSWPGVGRTLAQHF
j_call: TRBJ1-5
clone_size: .
d_call: .
v_call: TRBV4-1

cdr3_nt: TGTGCCAGCAGCCAGGACGGATGGAACACTGAAGCTTTCTTT
cdr3_aa: CASSQDGWNTEAFF
j_call: TRBJ1-1
clone_size: .
d_call: .
v_call: TRBV11-3

cdr3_nt: TGTGCCAGCAGCCCCGGGACGGAATCTCAAGAGACCCAGTACTTC
cdr3_aa: CASSPGTESQETQYF
j_call: TRBJ2-5
clone_size: .
d_call: .
v_call: TRBV11-3

cdr3_nt: TGTGCCAGCAGCGTAGACGGCTTGTTGTGGGGGAAAAACATTCAGTACTTC
cdr3_aa: CASSVDGLLWGKNIQYF
j_call: TRBJ2-4
clone_size: .
d_call: .
v_call: TRBV9

cdr3_nt: TGTGCCAGCTCACAACAGGGGGAAGCCTCTGGAAACACCATATATTTT
cdr3_aa: CASSQQGEASGNTIYF
j_call: TRBJ1-3
clone_size: .
d_call: TRBD1
v_call: TRBV18

cdr3_nt: TGTGCCAGCAGTCACAGGGTGGCCGGGGAGCTGTTTTTT
cdr3_aa: CASSHRVAGELFF
j_call: TRBJ2-2
clone_size: .
d_call: .
v_call: TRBV3-1/TRBV3-2

cdr3_nt: TGTGCCAGCAGCGTCTCGACCGGGGTTAATGAGCAGTTCTTC
cdr3_aa: CASSVSTGVNEQFF
j_call: TRBJ2-1
clone_size: .
d_call: .
v_call: TRBV9

cdr3_nt: TGTGCCAGCAGCTTCTCGGGGGATACTAGCTCCTATAATCAGCCCCAGCATTTT
cdr3_aa: CASSFSGDTSSYNQPQHF
j_call: TRBJ1-5
clone_size: .
d_call: .
v_call: TRBV5-8

cdr3_nt: TGTGCCAGCAGAGTAACAGGGACCGATGGCTACACCTTC
cdr3_aa: CASRVTGTDGYTF
j_call: TRBJ1-2
clone_size: .
d_call: .
v_call: TRBV6-5

cdr3_nt: TGCGCCAGCAGCACTCAAGCGGGCACTGCTTACAATGAGCAGTTCTTC
cdr3_aa: CASSTQAGTAYNEQFF
j_call: TRBJ2-1
clone_size: .
d_call: .
v_call: TRBV5-1

cdr3_nt: TGTGCCACCTACGGGCCCTCAAACTACGAGCAGTACTTC
cdr3_aa: CATYGPSNYEQYF
j_call: TRBJ2-7
clone_size: .
d_call: .
v_call: TRBV6-5

cdr3_nt: TGTGCCAGCAGCCAACCGGGACTAGCCCCCTACGAGCAGTACTTC
cdr3_aa: CASSQPGLAPYEQYF
j_call: TRBJ2-7
clone_size: .
d_call: TRBD2
v_call: TRBV4-2

cdr3_nt: TGTGCCAGCATTCCAGGATACACGGGCCTGCTAGGATACACCTTC
cdr3_aa: CASIPGYTGLLGYTF
j_call: TRBJ1-2
clone_size: .
d_call: .
v_call: TRBV6-5

cdr3_nt: TGTGCCAGCCTTCCGCAGTCCTCTAACTATGGCTACACCTTC
cdr3_aa: CASLPQSSNYGYTF
j_call: TRBJ1-2
clone_size: few
d_call: .
v_call: TRBV2

cdr3_nt: TGTGCCATCACGGAGCGGGACACCCGGTCGATTAACTATGGCTACACCTTC
cdr3_aa: CAITERDTRSINYGYTF
j_call: TRBJ1-2
clone_size: .
d_call: .
v_call: TRBV10-3

cdr3_nt: TGTGCCAGCAGTTTGGGGGCGGACGAGCGGCCCCAGCATTTT
cdr3_aa: CASSLGADERPQHF
j_call: TRBJ1-5
clone_size: once
d_call: .
v_call: TRBV27

cdr3_nt: TGTGCCAGCAGCAGGGTAAGGGGGGAAGGGACCTATGGCTACACCTTC
cdr3_aa: CASSRVRGEGTYGYTF
j_call: TRBJ1-2
clone_size: .
d_call: .
v_call: TRBV21-1

cdr3_nt: TGTGCCAGCTCTCGAAAGGCCGAAGTAGGTTACGAGCAGTACTTC
cdr3_aa: CASSRKAEVGYEQYF
j_call: TRBJ2-7
clone_size: .
d_call: .
v_call: TRBV18

cdr3_nt: TGTGCCAGCGGACTAGTGGGGGGCCTACAAGAGACCCAGTACTTC
cdr3_aa: CASGLVGGLQETQYF
j_call: TRBJ2-5
clone_size: .
d_call: .
v_call: TRBV7-8

cdr3_nt: TGTGCCAGCAGCCAACCCCGGGACCCTATTCAGTACTTC
cdr3_aa: CASSQPRDPIQYF
j_call: TRBJ2-4
clone_size: .
d_call: .
v_call: TRBV3-1/TRBV3-2

cdr3_nt: TGCGCCAGCAGGAAGGGAGACCCTAGCACAGATACGCAGTATTTT
cdr3_aa: CASRKGDPSTDTQYF
j_call: TRBJ2-3
clone_size: .
d_call: .
v_call: TRBV5-1

cdr3_nt: TGTGCCAGCCAGGGTTTCACTGAAGCTTTCTTT
cdr3_aa: CASQGFTEAFF
j_call: TRBJ1-1
clone_size: .
d_call: .
v_call: TRBV5-8

cdr3_nt: TGCGCCAGCAGCTCGTCCCGGGACAGTAACTATGGCTACACCTTC
cdr3_aa: CASSSSRDSNYGYTF
j_call: TRBJ1-2
clone_size: .
d_call: TRBD1
v_call: TRBV5-1

cdr3_nt: TGTGCCAGCAGTAGCGTGGAGCAGTTCTTC
cdr3_aa: CASSSVEQFF
j_call: TRBJ2-1
clone_size: .
d_call: .
v_call: TRBV25-1

cdr3_nt: TGCAGTGCTAGTCACGTGACAGGCCCGACTAGCACAGATACGCAGTATTTT
cdr3_aa: CSASHVTGPTSTDTQYF
j_call: TRBJ2-3
clone_size: .
d_call: .
v_call: TRBV20-1

cdr3_nt: TGTGCCAGCAGTGAAGCGGCCGCGGCTTTGGGTGAAAAACTGTTTTTT
cdr3_aa: CASSEAAAALGEKLFF
j_call: TRBJ1-4
clone_size: .
d_call: .
v_call: TRBV2

cdr3_nt: TGTGCCAGCGTCGGGGGGGTGAATGAGCAGTTCTTC
cdr3_aa: CASVGGVNEQFF
j_call: TRBJ2-1
clone_size: .
d_call: TRBD2
v_call: TRBV12-3/TRBV12-4

cdr3_nt: TGTGCCAGCAGCCTCGACAGGAACACTGAAGCTTTCTTT
cdr3_aa: CASSLDRNTEAFF
j_call: TRBJ1-1
clone_size: .
d_call: .
v_call: TRBV7-8

cdr3_nt: TGTGCCATCAGTGAGTCTGCCGATCTTCCTCCGTCCGCCGAGCCCCAGCATTTT
cdr3_aa: CAISESADLPPSAEPQHF
j_call: TRBJ1-5
clone_size: .
d_call: .
v_call: TRBV10-3

cdr3_nt: TGTGCCAGCTCTAGTGAGGGGGTGAACACTGAAGCTTTCTTT
cdr3_aa: CASSSEGVNTEAFF
j_call: TRBJ1-1
clone_size: .
d_call: .
v_call: TRBV18

cdr3_nt: TGCGCCAGCAGCTTGGGACAAGCGGACTATGGCTACACCTTC
cdr3_aa: CASSLGQADYGYTF
j_call: TRBJ1-2
clone_size: .
d_call: .
v_call: TRBV5-1

cdr3_nt: TGTGCCAGCAGGCTGATATCGGACCCGTGGCCCCCGGGTAATTCACCCCTCCACTTT
cdr3_aa: CASRLISDPWPPGNSPLHF
j_call: TRBJ1-6
clone_size: .
d_call: .
v_call: TRBV27

cdr3_nt: TGTGCCAGCAGCTTGGGACAGGGGGCGGGTGAAGCTTTCTTT
cdr3_aa: CASSLGQGAGEAFF
j_call: TRBJ1-1
clone_size: .
d_call: TRBD1
v_call: TRBV5-6

cdr3_nt: TGTGCCAGCAGCACTCTCCGGGGGGGCTCCTACAATGAGCAGTTCTTC
cdr3_aa: CASSTLRGGSYNEQFF
j_call: TRBJ2-1
clone_size: .
d_call: TRBD2
v_call: TRBV27

cdr3_nt: TGTGCCAGCAGTTACGACAGGGAATATGGCTACACCTTC
cdr3_aa: CASSYDREYGYTF
j_call: TRBJ1-2
clone_size: .
d_call: TRBD1
v_call: TRBV6-5

cdr3_nt: TGCGCCAGCAGCTGGGGGGACAGTGCTGAAAAACTGTTTTTT
cdr3_aa: CASSWGDSAEKLFF
j_call: TRBJ1-4
clone_size: .
d_call: TRBD1
v_call: TRBV5-1

cdr3_nt: TGTGCCAGCAGTGACCCCCCTACAATGACAGTAGCGAACACTGAAGCTTTCTTT
cdr3_aa: CASSDPPTMTVANTEAFF
j_call: TRBJ1-1
clone_size: .
d_call: .
v_call: TRBV6-1

cdr3_nt: TGTGCCACAACTCGGACAGGGAATCAGCCCCAGCATTTT
cdr3_aa: CATTRTGNQPQHF
j_call: TRBJ1-5
clone_size: .
d_call: TRBD1
v_call: TRBV7-9

cdr3_nt: TGTGCCATCAGTGACCCCCGACTAGCGGAAGAGCAGTTCTTC
cdr3_aa: CAISDPRLAEEQFF
j_call: TRBJ2-1
clone_size: .
d_call: TRBD2
v_call: TRBV10-3

cdr3_nt: TGTGCCATCAGTGGGGACAGGGGAGGGCAAGAGACCCAGTACTTC
cdr3_aa: CAISGDRGGQETQYF
j_call: TRBJ2-5
clone_size: .
d_call: TRBD1
v_call: TRBV10-3

cdr3_nt: TGCGCCAGCAGCTTTTCGGGGGATGGGGCCAACGTCCTGACTTTC
cdr3_aa: CASSFSGDGANVLTF
j_call: TRBJ2-6
clone_size: .
d_call: .
v_call: TRBV5-1

cdr3_nt: TGTGCCAGCGGGCGGGGGCAGCACAACACTGAAGCTTTCTTT
cdr3_aa: CASGRGQHNTEAFF
j_call: TRBJ1-1
clone_size: .
d_call: .
v_call: TRBV7-8

cdr3_nt: TGTGCCAGCGGAATGATTGGACAGACCTTAGGGGCTGAAGCTTTCTTT
cdr3_aa: CASGMIGQTLGAEAFF
j_call: TRBJ1-1
clone_size: .
d_call: .
v_call: TRBV28

cdr3_nt: TGTGCCAGCAGCTTAATGGACAGAGAAGAGACCCAGTACTTC
cdr3_aa: CASSLMDREETQYF
j_call: TRBJ2-5
clone_size: .
d_call: .
v_call: TRBV7-6

cdr3_nt: TGTGCCAGCAGTTACTCGAGACAGGGGGGAAGTTCACCCCTCCACTTT
cdr3_aa: CASSYSRQGGSSPLHF
j_call: TRBJ1-6
clone_size: few
d_call: TRBD1
v_call: TRBV6-5

cdr3_nt: TGCGCCAGCAGCTCTAAACAGGGAGAAAAAAACACTGAAGCTTTCTTT
cdr3_aa: CASSSKQGEKNTEAFF
j_call: TRBJ1-1
clone_size: .
d_call: .
v_call: TRBV5-1

cdr3_nt: TGTGCCAGCAGTTTAGAACCTAATGAAAAACTGTTTTTT
cdr3_aa: CASSLEPNEKLFF
j_call: TRBJ1-4
clone_size: once
d_call: .
v_call: TRBV12-3/TRBV12-4

cdr3_nt: TGTGCCAGCAGCCAAGACGTGGGGGTATCGCAGCCCCAGCATTTT
cdr3_aa: CASSQDVGVSQPQHF
j_call: TRBJ1-5
clone_size: .
d_call: .
v_call: TRBV4-2

cdr3_nt: TGTGCCAGCAGTTTATCCGCAGTCTTGAACACTGAAGCTTTCTTT
cdr3_aa: CASSLSAVLNTEAFF
j_call: TRBJ1-1
clone_size: once
d_call: .
v_call: TRBV27

cdr3_nt: TGTGCCAGCAGCCCCAACTCGGATACGCAGTATTTT
cdr3_aa: CASSPNSDTQYF
j_call: TRBJ2-3
clone_size: .
d_call: .
v_call: TRBV6-5

cdr3_nt: TGTGCCAGCAGCGGACAGGGGAGAACTGAAGCTTTCTTT
cdr3_aa: CASSGQGRTEAFF
j_call: TRBJ1-1
clone_size: .
d_call: TRBD1
v_call: TRBV2

cdr3_nt: TGCGCCAGCAGAACCGAGGGAACTAACTATGGCTACACCTTC
cdr3_aa: CASRTEGTNYGYTF
j_call: TRBJ1-2
clone_size: .
d_call: .
v_call: TRBV5-1